This T cell receptor (beta chain) was sequenced for a study of blood T cell repertoires in COVID-19. Study-level information: Specimens from acute and convalescent COVID-19 originated in the United States, Italy and Spain. The cDNA or gDNA used as material had been derived from T cells, B-cell-depleted T cells, or PBMCs.

Study processing details: Counts of nucleated cells, estimated from reference gene primer amplification, were obtained. Repertoires were generated with immunoSEQ multiplex PCR, while TCRdb's copy carries only in-frame clones and drops some. The V and J calls and clone size were taken over from that table, and D and trimming were inferred from the DNA. The data hold over 200,000 clones, with 90% to 95% observed a single time. After removal of 3 bases from V and 8 bases from J, the junction contained 10 bases not matched to a gene. Germline V gives CDR1 SGHTA, CDR2 FQGTGA. The CDR3 is 16 residues long.

The chain combines TRBV7-3 with TRBJ2-1, with 10 bases matching TRBD2. The clonotype originates from a man aged 55 to 70 with COVID-19, enrolled during active disease. The sequenced material came from peripheral blood. The CDR3 sequence: CASSFKPSGSVDEQFF. As DNA, the CDR3 is TGTGCCAGCAGCTTCAAACCTAGCGGGAGCGTCGATGAGCAGTTCTTC. The whole variable domain, filled in from reference TRBV7-3 and TRBJ2-1, reads GAGVSQTPSNKVTEKGKYVELRCDPISGHTALYWYRQSLGQGPEFLIYFQGTGAADDSGLPNDRFFAVRPEGSVSTLKIQRTERGDSAVYLCASSFKPSGSVDEQFFGPGTRLTVL.